This T cell receptor (beta chain) was sequenced in a study of blood T cells in healthy people across ages. Details on this clonotype: Its antigen is undetermined.

The donors, all healthy, were Caucasians living in Russia, aged roughly 6 to 100. Findings of the study overall: Measured against age, TCR beta diversity per million T cells decreased in a roughly linear manner.

For the second PCR, which ran for 7 to 11 cycles, a sample-barcoded 5' primer and a J-beta primer mix were used. Sequencing recovered at least 2.5 million CDR3-containing paired-end reads from each sample. TCRdb fed the 5' RACE reads into MiXCR, producing one record per CDR3 protein. Of about 1,800,000 distinct CDR3 sequences detected, 28% appear once; the ten largest clones hold over 7%. Germline lookup yields CDR1 MNHEY and CDR2 SMNVEV (reference sequence). CDR3 size: 13 residues. V was shortened by 7 bases and J by 0 bases, with 9 bases between the two germline ends. The clonotype comes from a woman in her twenties or thirties in good health. V is TRBV27 and J is TRBJ1-2; D uncertain. Sequenced sample: blood. As DNA, the CDR3 is TGTGCCAGCACGGATACTCCTAACTATGGCTACACCTTC. Protein sequence: CASTDTPNYGYTF.